One and the same sample provided the 3 T cell receptor beta chains below, sequenced in a study of T cell clonality in common variable immunodeficiency. Sequencing used immunoSEQ multiplex PCR; TCRdb keeps in-frame clones, though not all of them. The table records roughly 32,000 clones without singletons, the ten largest covering 8% to 10%. The specimen was peripheral blood mononuclear cells. These TCRs come from a person between 18 and 69 years old in good health.

This clone has just a few counts. Read sequence stops 3 residues before the CDR3 end, and the germline J gene provides the missing end. The chain recombines TRBV7-2 with TRBJ1-1, with D hard to call. V lost 3 bases to trimming and J lost 0 bases, with 5 bases between them. This CDR3 is built from 13 residues. The germline V gene encodes CDR1 SGHTA and CDR2 FQGNSA. The CDR3 DNA, read in part, is TGTGCCAGCAGCTTCCGGTTGAACACTGAA. Its translation is CASSFRLNTE. The entire CDR3 sequence reads CASSFRLNTEAFF.

This clone was found many times. The read is 3 residues too short to cover the CDR3 end, so that end is filled in from the germline J gene. This chain links TRBV5-1 with TRBJ1-1; 9 bases fit TRBD1. Trimming at V came to 8 bases and at J to 4 bases, leaving 12 bases not matched to a gene. The CDR3 sequence is 15 residues long. Germline CDR1 is SGHRS and CDR2 is YFSETQ. The CDR3 loop reads CASMGQGGFGTEAFF. The sequenced CDR3 bases are TGCGCCAGTATGGGACAGGGCGGGTTTGGCACTGAA.

This clone was observed a handful of times. The read ends 3 residues before the CDR3 terminus; that terminus is restored from the germline J gene. The rearrangement links TRBV7-9 to TRBJ1-6; D is unresolved. The CDR3 runs 15 residues. Germline CDR1 and CDR2: SEHNR and FQNEAQ (reference sequence). Trimming left V 5 bases short and J 0 bases short, with 8 bases between. CDR3 residues: CASSTQSSYNSPLHF. The sequenced CDR3 bases are TGTGCCAGCAGCACACAAAGCTCCTATAATTCACCC.